What follows describes a single T cell receptor beta chain. Between the trimmed V and J ends, which lost 5 bases and 8 bases, there was a span of 19 bases. This CDR3 has 15 amino acids. CDR1 LGHNA and CDR2 YNFKEQ come from the germline V gene. This sample was included in a study of cytomegalovirus exposure and HLA in healthy donors. In the PCR, 60 Vbeta and 13 Jbeta primers were used. The method was immunoSEQ multiplex PCR; TCRdb's version includes in-frame clones alone and lacks a portion of them. The profile shows some 150,000 clones, approximately 80% of them singletons. The sample consisted of PBMCs. The clonotype originates from a woman aged 40 to 50 in good health and CMV-seronegative. The chain is built from TRBV4-2 and TRBJ2-1, with a possible D match to TRBD2 (5 bases). CDR3 protein: CASSTRAVGPHEQFF. Written as DNA, the CDR3 is TGTGCCAGCAGCACTCGAGCGGTAGGCCCCCATGAGCAGTTCTTC.